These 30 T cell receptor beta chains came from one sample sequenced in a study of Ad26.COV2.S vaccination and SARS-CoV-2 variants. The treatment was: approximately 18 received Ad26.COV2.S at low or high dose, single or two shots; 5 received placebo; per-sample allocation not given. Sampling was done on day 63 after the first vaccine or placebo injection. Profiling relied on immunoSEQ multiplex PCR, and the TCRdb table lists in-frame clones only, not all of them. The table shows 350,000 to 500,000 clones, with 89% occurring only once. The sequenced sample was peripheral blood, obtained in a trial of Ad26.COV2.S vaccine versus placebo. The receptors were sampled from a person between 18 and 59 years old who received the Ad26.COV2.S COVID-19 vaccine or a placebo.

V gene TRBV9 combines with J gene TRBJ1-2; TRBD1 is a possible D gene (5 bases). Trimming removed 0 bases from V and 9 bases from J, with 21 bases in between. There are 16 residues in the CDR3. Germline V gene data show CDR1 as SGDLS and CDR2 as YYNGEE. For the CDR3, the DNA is TGTGCCAGCAGCGTAGGAATAGCTGGGGACCAAAGGCGCTACACCTTC. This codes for CASSVGIAGDQRRYTF.

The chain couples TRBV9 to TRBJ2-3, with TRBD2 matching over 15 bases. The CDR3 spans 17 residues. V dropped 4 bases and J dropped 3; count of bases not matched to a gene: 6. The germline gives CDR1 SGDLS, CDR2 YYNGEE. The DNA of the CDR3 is TGTGCCAGCAGCCTTCGGACTAGCGGGAGGGTGACAGATACGCAGTATTTT. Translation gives CASSLRTSGRVTDTQYF. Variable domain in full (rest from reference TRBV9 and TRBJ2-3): DSGVTQTPKHLITATGQRVTLRCSPRSGDLSVYWYQQSLDQGLQFLIQYYNGEERAKGNILERFSAQQFPDLHSELNLSSLELGDSALYFCASSLRTSGRVTDTQYFGPGTRLTVL.

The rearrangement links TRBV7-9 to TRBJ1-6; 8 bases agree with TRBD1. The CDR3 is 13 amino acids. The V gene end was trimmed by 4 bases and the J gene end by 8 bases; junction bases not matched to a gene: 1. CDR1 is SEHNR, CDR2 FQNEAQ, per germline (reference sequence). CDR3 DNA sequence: TGTGCCAGCAGCTCGACAGGGGATTCACCCCTCCACTTT. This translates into CASSSTGDSPLHF.

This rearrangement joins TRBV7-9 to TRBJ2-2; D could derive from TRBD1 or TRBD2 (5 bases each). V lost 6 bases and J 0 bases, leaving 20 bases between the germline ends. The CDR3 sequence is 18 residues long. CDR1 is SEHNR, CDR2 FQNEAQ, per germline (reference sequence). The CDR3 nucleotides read TGTGCCAGCAGACGAGGGGTTCGTGGGGCTTCGAACACCGGGGAGCTGTTTTTT. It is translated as CASRRGVRGASNTGELFF.

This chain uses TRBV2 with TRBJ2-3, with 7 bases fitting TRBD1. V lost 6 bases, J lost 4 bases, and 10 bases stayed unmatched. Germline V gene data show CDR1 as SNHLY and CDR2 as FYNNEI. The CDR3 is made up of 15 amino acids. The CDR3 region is CASSKQGRGSDTQYF. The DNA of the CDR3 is TGTGCCAGCAGCAAACAGGGGAGAGGCTCAGATACGCAGTATTTT.

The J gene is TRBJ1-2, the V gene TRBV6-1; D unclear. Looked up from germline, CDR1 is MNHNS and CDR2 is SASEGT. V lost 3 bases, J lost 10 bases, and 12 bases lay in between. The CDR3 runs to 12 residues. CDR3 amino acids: CASSDPILAYTF. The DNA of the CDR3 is TGTGCCAGCAGTGACCCAATTCTCGCCTACACCTTC.

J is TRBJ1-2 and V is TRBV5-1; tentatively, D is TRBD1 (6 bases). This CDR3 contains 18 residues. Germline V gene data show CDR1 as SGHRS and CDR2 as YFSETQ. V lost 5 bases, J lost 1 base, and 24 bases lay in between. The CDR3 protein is CASRTRDTLFLGNYGYTF. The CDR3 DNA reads TGCGCCAGCAGGACACGGGACACTTTATTTTTGGGTAACTATGGCTACACCTTC.

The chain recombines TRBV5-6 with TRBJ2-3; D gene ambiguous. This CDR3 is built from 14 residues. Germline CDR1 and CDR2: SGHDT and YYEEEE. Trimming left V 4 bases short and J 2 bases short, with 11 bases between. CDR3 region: CASSPVLNTDTQYF. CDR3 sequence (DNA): TGTGCCAGCAGCCCTGTACTGAACACAGATACGCAGTATTTT.

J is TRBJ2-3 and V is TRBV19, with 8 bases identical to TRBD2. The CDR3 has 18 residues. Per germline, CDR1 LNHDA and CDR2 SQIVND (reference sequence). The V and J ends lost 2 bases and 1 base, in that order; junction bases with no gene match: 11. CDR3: CASSIYGRARYGTDTQYF. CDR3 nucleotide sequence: TGTGCCAGTAGTATATACGGGAGGGCCCGGTACGGCACAGATACGCAGTATTTT. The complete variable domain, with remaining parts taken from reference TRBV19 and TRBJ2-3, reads DGGITQSPKYLFRKEGQNVTLSCEQNLNHDAMYWYRQDPGQGLRLIYYSQIVNDFQKGDIAEGYSVSREKKESFPLTVTSAQKNPTAFYLCASSIYGRARYGTDTQYFGPGTRLTVL.

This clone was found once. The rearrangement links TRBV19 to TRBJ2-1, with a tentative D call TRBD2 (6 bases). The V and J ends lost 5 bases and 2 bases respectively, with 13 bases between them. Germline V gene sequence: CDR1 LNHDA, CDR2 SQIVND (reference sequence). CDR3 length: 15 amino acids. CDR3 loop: CASSPRDSPYNEQFF. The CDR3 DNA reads TGTGCCAGTAGTCCCCGGGACTCCCCCTACAATGAGCAGTTCTTC.

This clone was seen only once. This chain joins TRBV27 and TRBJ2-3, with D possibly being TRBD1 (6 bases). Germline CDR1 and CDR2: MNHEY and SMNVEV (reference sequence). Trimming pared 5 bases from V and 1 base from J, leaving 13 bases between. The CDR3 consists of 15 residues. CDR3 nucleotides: TGTGCCAGCAGTCAGGACAGCGGAGGCACAGATACGCAGTATTTT. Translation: CASSQDSGGTDTQYF.

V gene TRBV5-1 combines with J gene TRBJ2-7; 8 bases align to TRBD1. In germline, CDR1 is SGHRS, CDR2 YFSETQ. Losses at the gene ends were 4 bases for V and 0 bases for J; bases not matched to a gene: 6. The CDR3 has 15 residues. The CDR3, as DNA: TGCGCCAGCAGCCTACTGCAGGGGGCCTCCTACGAGCAGTACTTC. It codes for CASSLLQGASYEQYF.

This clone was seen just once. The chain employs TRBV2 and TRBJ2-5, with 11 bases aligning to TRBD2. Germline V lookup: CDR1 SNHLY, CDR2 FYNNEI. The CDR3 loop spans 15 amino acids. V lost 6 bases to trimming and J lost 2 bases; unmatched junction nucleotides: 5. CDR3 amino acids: CASRGTSGGQETQYF. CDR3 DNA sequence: TGTGCCAGCAGGGGAACTAGCGGGGGACAAGAGACCCAGTACTTC.

CDR3 amino acids: CASSSLGAPNYGYTF. The CDR3 nucleotides are TGTGCCAGCAGTTCGCTGGGGGCACCGAACTATGGCTACACCTTC. V gene TRBV27 combines with J gene TRBJ1-2, with D perhaps matching TRBD1 (6 bases). This CDR3 is 15 amino acids long. Germline loops: CDR1 MNHEY, CDR2 SMNVEV (reference sequence). Trimming shortened V by 4 bases and J by 2 bases, and 14 bases separated the two germline ends.

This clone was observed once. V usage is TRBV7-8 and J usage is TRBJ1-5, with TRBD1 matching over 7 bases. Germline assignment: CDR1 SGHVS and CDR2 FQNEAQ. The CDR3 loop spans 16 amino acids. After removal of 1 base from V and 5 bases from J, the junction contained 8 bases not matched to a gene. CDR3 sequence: CASSLVAGGSDQPQHF. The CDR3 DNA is TGTGCCAGCAGCTTAGTTGCAGGGGGAAGCGATCAGCCCCAGCATTTT.

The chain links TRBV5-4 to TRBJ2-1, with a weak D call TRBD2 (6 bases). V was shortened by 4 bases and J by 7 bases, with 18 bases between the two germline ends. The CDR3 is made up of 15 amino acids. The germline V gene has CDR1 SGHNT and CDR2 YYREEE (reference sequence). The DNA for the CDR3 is TGTGCCAGCAGCCCGGACTACCCACTACTGAATGAGCAGTTCTTC. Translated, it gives CASSPDYPLLNEQFF.

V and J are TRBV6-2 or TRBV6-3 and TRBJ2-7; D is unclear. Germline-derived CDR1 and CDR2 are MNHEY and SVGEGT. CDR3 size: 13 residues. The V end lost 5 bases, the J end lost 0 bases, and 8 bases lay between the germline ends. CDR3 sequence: CASSDTSSYEQYV. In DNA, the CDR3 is TGTGCCAGCAGTGACACAAGCTCCTACGAGCAGTACGTC.

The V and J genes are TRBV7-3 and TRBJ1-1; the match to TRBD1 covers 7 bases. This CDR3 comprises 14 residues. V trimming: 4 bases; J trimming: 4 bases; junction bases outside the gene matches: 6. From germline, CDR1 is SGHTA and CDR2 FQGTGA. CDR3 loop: CASSSQGGGTEAFF. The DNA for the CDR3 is TGTGCCAGCAGCTCCCAAGGGGGCGGCACTGAAGCTTTCTTT.

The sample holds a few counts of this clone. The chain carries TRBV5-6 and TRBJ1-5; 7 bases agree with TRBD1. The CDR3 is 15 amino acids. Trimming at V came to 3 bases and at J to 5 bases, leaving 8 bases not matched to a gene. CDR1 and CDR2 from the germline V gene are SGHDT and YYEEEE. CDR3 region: CASSSGQTFHQPQHF. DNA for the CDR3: TGTGCCAGCAGCTCGGGACAGACCTTCCATCAGCCCCAGCATTTT.

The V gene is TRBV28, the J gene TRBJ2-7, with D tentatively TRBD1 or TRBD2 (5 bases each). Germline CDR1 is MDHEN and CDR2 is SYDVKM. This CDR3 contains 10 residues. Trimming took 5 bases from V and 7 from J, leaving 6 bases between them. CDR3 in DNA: TGTGCCAGCAGTGAGGGGGAGCAGTACTTC. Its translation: CASSEGEQYF.

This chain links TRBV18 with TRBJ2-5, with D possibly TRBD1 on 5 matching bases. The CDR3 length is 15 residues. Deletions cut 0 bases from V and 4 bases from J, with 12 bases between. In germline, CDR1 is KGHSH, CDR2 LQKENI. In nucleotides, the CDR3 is TGTGCCAGCTCACCACCGGGCCAAGGGGTAGAGACCCAGTACTTC. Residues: CASSPPGQGVETQYF.

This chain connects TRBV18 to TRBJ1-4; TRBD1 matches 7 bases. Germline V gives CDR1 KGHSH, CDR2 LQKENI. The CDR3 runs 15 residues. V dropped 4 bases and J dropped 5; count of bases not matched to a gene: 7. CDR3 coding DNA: TGTGCCAGCTCACAACCGGGACAGCTGAATGAAAAACTGTTTTTT. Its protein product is CASSQPGQLNEKLFF.

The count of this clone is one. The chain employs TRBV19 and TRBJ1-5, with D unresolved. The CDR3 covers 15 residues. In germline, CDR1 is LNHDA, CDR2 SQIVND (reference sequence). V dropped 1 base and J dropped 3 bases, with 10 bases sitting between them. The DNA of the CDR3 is TGTGCCAGTAGTATAGGCCGGGTTCTCAATCAGCCCCAGCATTTT. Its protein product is CASSIGRVLNQPQHF.

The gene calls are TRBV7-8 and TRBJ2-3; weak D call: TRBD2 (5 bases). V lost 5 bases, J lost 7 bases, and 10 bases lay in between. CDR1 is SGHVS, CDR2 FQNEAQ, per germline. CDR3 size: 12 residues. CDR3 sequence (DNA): TGTGCCAGCAGCCAGCGGTGGAATACGCAGTATTTT. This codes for CASSQRWNTQYF.

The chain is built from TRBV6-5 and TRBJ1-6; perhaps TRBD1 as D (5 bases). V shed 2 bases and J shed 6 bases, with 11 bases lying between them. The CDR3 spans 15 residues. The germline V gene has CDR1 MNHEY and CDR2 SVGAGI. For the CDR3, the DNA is TGTGCCAGCAGTTACGGACACCCCTCTAATTCACCCCTCCACTTT. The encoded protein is CASSYGHPSNSPLHF.

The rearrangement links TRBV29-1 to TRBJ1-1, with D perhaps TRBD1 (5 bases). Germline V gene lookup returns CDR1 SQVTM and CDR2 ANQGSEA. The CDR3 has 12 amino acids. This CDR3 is CTARGMNTEAFF. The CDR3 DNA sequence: TGCACCGCGAGGGGTATGAACACTGAAGCTTTCTTT.

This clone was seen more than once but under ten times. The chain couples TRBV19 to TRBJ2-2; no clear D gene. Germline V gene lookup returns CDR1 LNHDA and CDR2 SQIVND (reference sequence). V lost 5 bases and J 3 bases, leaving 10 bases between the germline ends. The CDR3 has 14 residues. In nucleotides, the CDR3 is TGTGCCAGTAGTTTTGGGGTTTACACCGGGGAGCTGTTTTTT. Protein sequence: CASSFGVYTGELFF.

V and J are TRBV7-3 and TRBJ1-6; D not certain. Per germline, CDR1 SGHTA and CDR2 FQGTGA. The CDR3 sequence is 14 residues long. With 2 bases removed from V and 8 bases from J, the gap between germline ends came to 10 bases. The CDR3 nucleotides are TGTGCCAGCAGCTTAGGTCCCTCGGATTCACCCCTCCACTTT. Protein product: CASSLGPSDSPLHF.

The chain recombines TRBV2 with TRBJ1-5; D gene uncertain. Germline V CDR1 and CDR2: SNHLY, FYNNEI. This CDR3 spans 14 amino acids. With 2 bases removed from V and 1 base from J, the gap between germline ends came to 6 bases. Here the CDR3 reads CASSERESNQPQHF. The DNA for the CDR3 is TGTGCCAGCAGTGAAAGGGAAAGCAATCAGCCCCAGCATTTT. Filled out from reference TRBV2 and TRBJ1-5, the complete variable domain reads EPEVTQTPSHQVTQMGQEVILRCVPISNHLYFYWYRQILGQKVEFLVSFYNNEISEKSEIFDDQFSVERPDGSNFTLKIRSTKLEDSAMYFCASSERESNQPQHFGDGTRLSIL.

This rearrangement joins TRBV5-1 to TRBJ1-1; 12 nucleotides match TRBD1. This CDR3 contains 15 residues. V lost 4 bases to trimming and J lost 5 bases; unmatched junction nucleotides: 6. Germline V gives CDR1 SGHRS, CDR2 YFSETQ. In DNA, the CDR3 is TGCGCCAGCAGCATGATGGGACAGGGGGCTACTGAAGCTTTCTTT. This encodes CASSMMGQGATEAFF.